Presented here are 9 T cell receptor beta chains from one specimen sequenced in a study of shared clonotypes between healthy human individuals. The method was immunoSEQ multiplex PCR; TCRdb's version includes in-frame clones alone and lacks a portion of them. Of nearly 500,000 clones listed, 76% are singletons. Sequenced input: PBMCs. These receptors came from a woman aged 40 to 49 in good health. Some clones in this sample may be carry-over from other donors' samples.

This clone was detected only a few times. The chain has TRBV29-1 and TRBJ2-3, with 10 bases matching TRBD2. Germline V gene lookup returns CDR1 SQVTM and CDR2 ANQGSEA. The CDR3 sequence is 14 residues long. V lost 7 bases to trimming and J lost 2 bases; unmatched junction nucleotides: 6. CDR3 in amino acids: CSALSGRVTDTQYF. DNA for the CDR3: TGCAGCGCCCTAAGCGGGAGGGTCACAGATACGCAGTATTTT.

CDR3 DNA sequence: TGTGCCAGCAGCGTCAGGGGCGTCACAGATACGCAGTATTTT. It yields the protein CASSVRGVTDTQYF. This rearrangement joins TRBV7-2 to TRBJ2-3; possible D gene TRBD1, 6 bases. Germline CDR1 SGHTA, CDR2 FQGNSA. V lost 5 bases and J 2 bases, leaving 11 bases between the germline ends. The CDR3 totals 14 residues.

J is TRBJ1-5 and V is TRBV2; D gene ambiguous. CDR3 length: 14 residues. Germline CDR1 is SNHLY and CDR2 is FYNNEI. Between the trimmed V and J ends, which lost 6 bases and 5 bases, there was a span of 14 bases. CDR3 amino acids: CASRGGRGDQPQHF. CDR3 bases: TGTGCCAGCAGGGGCGGACGGGGAGATCAGCCCCAGCATTTT.

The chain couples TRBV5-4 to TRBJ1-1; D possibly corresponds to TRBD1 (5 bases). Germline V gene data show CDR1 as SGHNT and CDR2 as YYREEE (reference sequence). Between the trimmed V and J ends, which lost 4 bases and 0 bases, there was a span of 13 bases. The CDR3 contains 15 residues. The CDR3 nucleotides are TGTGCCAGCAGCGCGGAGGGACGGATGAACACTGAAGCTTTCTTT. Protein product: CASSAEGRMNTEAFF. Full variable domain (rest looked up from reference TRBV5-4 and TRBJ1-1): ETGVTQSPTHLIKTRGQQVTLRCSSQSGHNTVSWYQQALGQGPQFIFQYYREEENGRGNFPPRFSGLQFPNYSSELNVNALELDDSALYLCASSAEGRMNTEAFFGQGTRLTVV.

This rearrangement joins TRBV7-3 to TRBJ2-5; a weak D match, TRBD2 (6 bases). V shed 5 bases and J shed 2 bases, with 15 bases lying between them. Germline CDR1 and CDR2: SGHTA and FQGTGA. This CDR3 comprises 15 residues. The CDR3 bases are TGTGCCAGCAGCACGGGACTTTTGGCACAAGAGACCCAGTACTTC. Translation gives CASSTGLLAQETQYF.

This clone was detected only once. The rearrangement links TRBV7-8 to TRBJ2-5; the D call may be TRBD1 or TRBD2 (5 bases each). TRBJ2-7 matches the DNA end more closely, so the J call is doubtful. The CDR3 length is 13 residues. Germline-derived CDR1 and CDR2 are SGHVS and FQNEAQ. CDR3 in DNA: TGTGCCAGCAGCCCTCCGAGGGGTGCCGAGCAGTACTTC. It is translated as CASSPPRGAEQYF.

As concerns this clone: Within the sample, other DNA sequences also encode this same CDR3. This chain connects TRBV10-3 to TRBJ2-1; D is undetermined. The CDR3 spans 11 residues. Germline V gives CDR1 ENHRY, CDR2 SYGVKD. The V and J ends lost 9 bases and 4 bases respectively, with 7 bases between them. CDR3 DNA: TGTGCCATTGGGTTATACAATGAGCAGTTCTTC. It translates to CAIGLYNEQFF.

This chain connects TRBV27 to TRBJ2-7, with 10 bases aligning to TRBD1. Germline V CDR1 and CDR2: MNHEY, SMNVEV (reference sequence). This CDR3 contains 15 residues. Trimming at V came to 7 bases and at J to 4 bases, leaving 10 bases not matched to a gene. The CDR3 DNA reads TGTGCCAGCACTCCGCGAGGGACAGGGGATTACGAGCAGTACTTC. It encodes CASTPRGTGDYEQYF.

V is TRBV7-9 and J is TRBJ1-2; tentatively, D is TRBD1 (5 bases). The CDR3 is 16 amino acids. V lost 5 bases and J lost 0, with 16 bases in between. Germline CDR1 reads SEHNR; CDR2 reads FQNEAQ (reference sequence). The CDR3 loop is CASSLLQGQANYGYTF. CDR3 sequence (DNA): TGTGCCAGCAGCCTCCTGCAGGGCCAAGCTAACTATGGCTACACCTTC.